Sequencing of this TCR beta chain was carried out in a study of T cells in Graves' hyperthyroidism and ophthalmopathy. This clonotype was seen repeatedly, ten times or more. In making diagnoses, clinical symptoms, serum thyroxine and TRAb, thyroid ultrasound and orbital computed tomography were all used. Amplification targeted TCR beta CDR3 regions from RNA transcripts. The HTBI primer set was used in a first-round RT-PCR of the TCR CDR3. TCRdb used MiXCR to reprocess the multiplex PCR reads, holding one entry per CDR3 protein. The table records hundreds of thousands of distinct CDR3 sequences, roughly a quarter of them present only once. CDR3 size: 12 residues. Trimming shortened V by 0 bases and J by 3 bases, and 6 bases separated the two germline ends. The V gene's germline CDR1 is SQVTM and CDR2 ANQGSEA.

The chain employs TRBV29-1 and TRBJ2-7, with D unresolved. The sequence was collected from a woman in her twenties or thirties with Graves' ophthalmopathy. The specimen sequenced was blood. This CDR3 reads CSVEDDNYEQYF. The CDR3 region has the DNA TGCAGCGTTGAAGACGACAACTACGAGCAGTACTTC.